What follows are 15 T cell receptor beta chains derived from one specimen sequenced in a study of OX40 agonist ivuxolimab in advanced cancers. Clones were read by immunoSEQ multiplex PCR, and TCRdb kept only the in-frame ones, dropping some. The data contain 25,000 to 30,000 clones, more than 65% of them singletons. The material sequenced was CD4+ or CD8+ T cells sorted from blood, taken in a trial of the OX40 agonist ivuxolimab. The receptors shown here come from an adult with an advanced solid tumor such as melanoma, head and neck, liver or kidney cancer.

The rearrangement uses TRBV4-3 and TRBJ2-4, with a weak D call TRBD1 (5 bases). The V end lost 0 bases, the J end lost 6 bases, and 12 bases lay between the germline ends. The CDR3 sequence is 15 residues long. Germline V gene lookup returns CDR1 LGHNA and CDR2 YSLEER. CDR3 protein: CASSQDGARLNIQYF. The CDR3 region has the DNA TGCGCCAGCAGCCAAGATGGGGCTAGGCTAAACATTCAGTACTTC.

J is TRBJ1-1 and V is TRBV12-5; D is unresolved. Germline V lookup: CDR1 LGHNT, CDR2 FRNRAP. The CDR3 consists of 15 residues. Deletions cut 3 bases from V and 5 bases from J, with 16 bases between. This chain's CDR3 is CASGFQHLGVTEAFF. The CDR3 region has the DNA TGTGCTAGTGGTTTCCAACACCTCGGGGTGACTGAAGCTTTCTTT.

This chain connects TRBV5-1 to TRBJ1-1; the D gene is possibly TRBD1 (5 bases). Between the trimmed V and J ends, which lost 6 bases and 5 bases, there was a span of 20 bases. The CDR3 length is 15 residues. Germline lookup yields CDR1 SGHRS and CDR2 YFSETQ. The CDR3 loop reads CASKSWGQGETEAFF. CDR3 DNA: TGCGCCAGCAAGTCCTGGGGCCAGGGTGAGACTGAAGCTTTCTTT.

V and J are TRBV6-5 and TRBJ2-7; possibly TRBD2 for D (5 bases). The germline CDR1 and CDR2 sequences are MNHEY and SVGAGI. CDR3 size: 11 residues. V lost 9 bases and J lost 3, with 9 bases in between. CDR3 nucleotide sequence: TGTGCCAGTCAGGAGGACTACGAGCAGTACTTC. As protein: CASQEDYEQYF.

The chain has TRBV15 and TRBJ2-3; 8 bases align to TRBD1. V lost 5 bases to trimming and J lost 1 base; unmatched junction nucleotides: 8. From germline, CDR1 is LNHNV and CDR2 YYDKDF (reference sequence). CDR3 length: 16 amino acids. The chain's CDR3 is CATSSRQGSGTDTQYF. CDR3 coding DNA: TGTGCCACCAGCTCGAGACAGGGGTCAGGCACAGATACGCAGTATTTT.

This clone is deemed medium-sized. The genes are TRBV4-1 and TRBJ1-1, with TRBD1 as a possible D gene (5 bases). Trimming removed 1 base at V and 1 base at J, with 13 bases between. This CDR3 has 16 amino acids. Germline-derived CDR1 and CDR2 are MGHRA and YSYEKL. The CDR3 loop is CASSQVLGQGNTEAFF. The CDR3 DNA is TGCGCCAGCAGCCAAGTATTGGGTCAGGGGAACACTGAAGCTTTCTTT.

The chain joins TRBV9 to TRBJ2-2; weak D call: TRBD2 (6 bases). The CDR3 totals 15 residues. The germline CDR1 and CDR2 sequences are SGDLS and YYNGEE. V shed 0 bases and J shed 2 bases, with 8 bases lying between them. CDR3 nucleotide sequence: TGTGCCAGCAGCGTAGGGACTACTAACACCGGGGAGCTGTTTTTT. This encodes CASSVGTTNTGELFF.

This rearrangement joins TRBV6-6 to TRBJ2-7, with a possible D match to TRBD1 (6 bases). V dropped 0 bases and J dropped 2 bases, with 11 bases sitting between them. The germline V gene encodes CDR1 MNHNY and CDR2 SVGAGI (reference sequence). The CDR3 is made up of 15 amino acids. The CDR3 bases are TGTGCCAGCAGTTACTCGACTGGGGGCCCCTACGAGCAGTACTTC. Residues: CASSYSTGGPYEQYF.

V and J are TRBV4-3 and TRBJ2-1; no definite D call. The V and J ends lost 1 base and 0 bases respectively, with 13 bases between them. Per germline, CDR1 LGHNA and CDR2 YSLEER. There are 17 residues in the CDR3. The CDR3: CASSQGLAGSSYNEQFF. The DNA of the CDR3 is TGCGCCAGCAGCCAAGGTCTCGCAGGTAGCTCCTACAATGAGCAGTTCTTC.

This clone was recorded only once. This sequence joins TRBV6-6 and TRBJ2-7, with D tentatively TRBD2 (6 bases). The V and J ends lost 3 bases and 0 bases respectively, with 9 bases between them. This CDR3 spans 14 amino acids. The V gene's germline CDR1 is MNHNY and CDR2 SVGAGI (reference sequence). DNA for the CDR3: TGTGCCAGCAGTTATCGGGAGAGCTCCTACGAGCAGTACTTC. This gives the protein CASSYRESSYEQYF.

The J gene is TRBJ1-1, the V gene TRBV9, with D unresolved. The germline CDR1 and CDR2 sequences are SGDLS and YYNGEE. V gave up 4 bases and J gave up 0 bases, with 13 bases separating them. CDR3 length equals 15 residues. The CDR3 region has the DNA TGTGCCAGCAGCCCCTTTAAAGCCATGAACACTGAAGCTTTCTTT. Translation gives CASSPFKAMNTEAFF.

The rearrangement joins TRBV30 to TRBJ2-7, with a tentative D call TRBD2 (6 bases). CDR3 length equals 13 residues. V was trimmed by 3 bases and J by 6 bases, leaving 15 bases between them. Germline CDR1 and CDR2: GTSNPN and SVGIG (reference sequence). The CDR3 bases are TGTGCCTGGAGCGGAGGGACCGCTAGCGAGCAGTACTTC. As protein: CAWSGGTASEQYF.

The chain couples TRBV7-9 to TRBJ2-1; D is possibly TRBD2 (6 bases). Trimming removed 6 bases from V and 2 bases from J, with 11 bases in between. Per germline, CDR1 SEHNR and CDR2 FQNEAQ (reference sequence). CDR3 length: 14 residues. The CDR3 nucleotides read TGTGCCAGCAGAATGGAGGGGCCCTACAATGAGCAGTTCTTC. As protein: CASRMEGPYNEQFF.

J is TRBJ1-1 and V is TRBV4-1; D is unresolved. Germline V gene lookup returns CDR1 MGHRA and CDR2 YSYEKL. Trimming shortened V by 2 bases and J by 10 bases, and 8 bases separated the two germline ends. The length of the CDR3 is 11 residues. The CDR3 sequence is CASSQRERAFF. CDR3 DNA sequence: TGCGCCAGCAGCCAAAGGGAACGAGCTTTCTTT.

This clone occurred once. The chain carries TRBV27 and TRBJ2-3; D is ambiguous. The germline V gene has CDR1 MNHEY and CDR2 SMNVEV (reference sequence). The CDR3 has 15 residues. V lost 2 bases to trimming and J lost 2 bases, with 11 bases between them. The CDR3 protein is CASSLEGYYTDTQYF. The CDR3 DNA is TGTGCCAGCAGTTTAGAAGGGTACTACACAGATACGCAGTATTTT.